These 20 T cell receptor beta chains came from one sample sequenced in a study of a mutant IDH1 vaccine in newly diagnosed glioma (dated by TCRdb to about 2021). The meaning of the sample's time point label: week 11, during vaccination. Each vaccine dose, consisting of 300 ug of a 20-mer mutant IDH1 peptide in Montanide, was administered subcutaneously with topical imiquimod. Library method: the immunoSEQ multiplex PCR assay. Sourced from immuneACCESS, this table was stored by TCRdb with only in-frame sequences that have V and J called. A share of the clones is absent; for the studies checked, an unresolved V gene accounts for under half, and the remainder has no known explanation. The sample table holds about 130,000 clones, of which about four fifths were seen once. The ten top clones hold 5.5% of the sample. No cognate antigen is known for these TCRs. This sample comprised PBMCs, obtained from a glioma patient whose treatment included an IDH1 peptide vaccine. The origin of the receptors is a man aged 35-49 years with glioma.

The chain is built from TRBV29-1 and TRBJ2-5; no firm D call. Germline CDR1 is SQVTM and CDR2 is ANQGSEA. The V end was cut by 6 bases, the J end by 7 bases, with 6 bases between. CDR3 length: 9 amino acids. The CDR3 DNA follows: TGCAGCGTCACTGGGACCCAGTACTTC. Its protein product is CSVTGTQYF.

The V gene is TRBV19, the J gene TRBJ1-5; 9 positions agree with TRBD1. The CDR3 runs to 14 residues. With 9 bases clipped from V and 6 bases from J, the junction kept 9 bases outside the gene matches. Per germline, CDR1 LNHDA and CDR2 SQIVND (reference sequence). In DNA form, the CDR3 reads TGTGCCAGCTCGGGACAGGGCGGGGGTCAGCCCCAGCATTTT. Translating it yields CASSGQGGGQPQHF.

The chain couples TRBV11-2 to TRBJ2-3; D gene ambiguous. V lost 1 base and J 8 bases, leaving 7 bases between the germline ends. The CDR3 sequence is 12 residues long. CDR1 and CDR2 from the germline V gene are SGHAT and FQNNGV. The CDR3 here is CASSLGPSTQYF. The DNA of the CDR3 is TGTGCCAGCAGCTTAGGTCCGTCTACGCAGTATTTT.

The chain employs TRBV4-3 and TRBJ2-2, with D unclear. V was cut by 0 bases and J by 0 bases, with 2 bases left in between. This CDR3 has 14 amino acids. Germline V lookup: CDR1 LGHNA, CDR2 YSLEER. The CDR3 loop reads CASSQDPNTGELFF. The CDR3 coding sequence is TGCGCCAGCAGCCAAGATCCGAACACCGGGGAGCTGTTTTTT.

The chain links TRBV11-1 to TRBJ2-1; possible D gene TRBD1, 5 bases. V lost 5 bases and J 7 bases, leaving 9 bases between the germline ends. Germline V lookup: CDR1 SGHAT, CDR2 FQDESV (reference sequence). The CDR3 is 12 residues long. CDR3 in amino acids: CASSPQGNEQFF. In DNA, the CDR3 is TGTGCCAGCAGCCCCCAGGGAAATGAGCAGTTCTTC.

V and J are TRBV28 and TRBJ2-3, with TRBD2 matching 7 bases. This CDR3 contains 15 residues. V trimming: 6 bases; J trimming: 1 base; junction bases outside the gene matches: 7. Germline V gene sequence: CDR1 MDHEN, CDR2 SYDVKM. The CDR3 sequence: CASSGGGQGTDTQYF. The CDR3 coding sequence is TGTGCCAGCAGCGGCGGGGGTCAGGGCACAGATACGCAGTATTTT.

This clone was recorded only once. The V gene is TRBV27, the J gene TRBJ1-4, with a possible D match to TRBD1 (5 bases). The CDR3 is 15 amino acids. V lost 1 base and J lost 3, with 9 bases in between. Germline loops: CDR1 MNHEY, CDR2 SMNVEV (reference sequence). The CDR3 is CASSLYTRANEKLFF. CDR3 DNA: TGTGCCAGCAGTTTATATACCAGGGCTAATGAAAAACTGTTTTTT.

Regarding this clone: Within the sample, other DNA sequences also encode this same CDR3. The chain joins TRBV30 to TRBJ1-4; D perhaps matches TRBD1 (6 bases). V shed 5 bases and J shed 5 bases, with 21 bases lying between them. CDR3 length: 16 amino acids. Germline-derived CDR1 and CDR2 are GTSNPN and SVGIG (reference sequence). CDR3 amino acids: CAWYRGRVGGNEKLFF. For the CDR3, the DNA is TGTGCCTGGTATCGGGGGCGCGTTGGGGGAAATGAAAAACTGTTTTTT. The full variable domain, its missing parts supplied by reference TRBV30 and TRBJ1-4, is SQTIHQWPATLVQPVGSPLSLECTVEGTSNPNLYWYRQAAGRGLQLLFYSVGIGQISSEVPQNLSASRPQDRQFILSSKKLLLSDSGFYLCAWYRGRVGGNEKLFFGSGTQLSVL.

The chain uses TRBV10-1 and TRBJ2-1, with TRBD2 matching 8 bases. V lost 3 bases and J lost 9; bases outside the gene matches: 10. This CDR3 has 15 residues. CDR1 and CDR2 from the germline V gene are WNHNN and SYGVQD (reference sequence). The CDR3 DNA follows: TGCGCCAGCAGTGAAGCTTTAGCGGGGTCGAGTGAGCAGTTCTTC. This translates into CASSEALAGSSEQFF.

This chain uses TRBV7-2 with TRBJ1-2, with 7 bases that match TRBD1. The CDR3 has 17 amino acids. Germline assignment: CDR1 SGHTA and CDR2 FQGNSA. Losses at the gene ends were 0 bases for V and 4 bases for J; bases not matched to a gene: 11. The DNA for the CDR3 is TGTGCCAGCAGCTTAGCGATTGGGGACAGAGCTACCTATGGCTACACCTTC. It codes for CASSLAIGDRATYGYTF. Variable domain in full (rest from reference TRBV7-2 and TRBJ1-2): GAGVSQSPSNKVTEKGKDVELRCDPISGHTALYWYRQSLGQGLEFLIYFQGNSAPDKSGLPSDRFSAERTGGSVSTLTIQRTQQEDSAVYLCASSLAIGDRATYGYTFGSGTRLTVV.

This clone was recorded only once. The rearrangement links TRBV6-4 to TRBJ2-2; maybe TRBD2 (5 bases). This CDR3 region has 14 residues. The V end was cut by 8 bases, the J end by 6 bases, with 16 bases between. Per germline, CDR1 MRHNA and CDR2 SNTAGT. This chain's CDR3 is CASSGRRDAGELFF. The CDR3 DNA sequence: TGTGCCAGCTCGGGAAGACGAGACGCCGGGGAGCTGTTTTTT.

The rearrangement links TRBV5-1 to TRBJ2-7, with 9 bases matching TRBD1. Germline CDR1 is SGHRS and CDR2 is YFSETQ. The junction had 10 bases not matched to a gene; V was cut back by 1 base and J by 5 bases. The CDR3 contains 16 residues. DNA for the CDR3: TGCGCCAGCAGCTTGTCGGTGGGACAGGGTGACCACGAGCAGTACTTC. Protein: CASSLSVGQGDHEQYF.

CDR3 DNA sequence: TGTGCCTGGAGGGACCGTGAAAAACTGTTTTTT. Its protein product is CAWRDREKLFF. The rearrangement uses TRBV30 and TRBJ1-4; unclear D gene. Trimming removed 3 bases from V and 7 bases from J, with 6 bases in between. CDR3 length: 11 amino acids. Germline values: CDR1 GTSNPN, CDR2 SVGIG (reference sequence).

As to this clone: One end of the junction is discordant with germline, which a read error may explain. The chain combines TRBV7-7 with TRBJ2-7; TRBD2 agrees at 14 bases. Germline V gene lookup returns CDR1 SSHAT and CDR2 FNYEAQ (reference sequence). The CDR3 loop spans 15 amino acids. CDR3 sequence reads: CASSLGTSGSDEQYF. The DNA for the CDR3 is TGTGCTAGCAGCTTAGGGACTAGCGGGAGTGACGAGCAGTACTTC. The full variable domain, rest sourced from reference TRBV7-7 and TRBJ2-7, is GAGVSQSPRYKVTKRGQDVTLRCDPISSHATLYWYQQALGQGPEFLTYFNYEAQPDKSGLPSDRFSAERPEGSISTLTIQRTEQRDSAMYRCASSLGTSGSDEQYFGPGTRLTVT.

Only one count was recorded for this clone. The chain links TRBV7-9 to TRBJ1-4; 8 bases are shared with TRBD1. This CDR3 contains 13 residues. V shed 3 bases and J 14 bases; nucleotides not matched to a gene: 8. Per germline, CDR1 SEHNR and CDR2 FQNEAQ (reference sequence). This CDR3 reads CASSFRQGFSLFF. The CDR3 DNA is TGTGCCAGCAGCTTCAGACAGGGGTTTAGTCTGTTTTTT.

V is TRBV5-5 and J is TRBJ2-6; TRBD1 might be the D (6 bases). Trimming took off 0 bases at V and 4 bases at J, with 8 bases between the two ends. The CDR3 covers 15 residues. Germline-derived CDR1 and CDR2 are SGHKS and YYEKEE (reference sequence). The CDR3 loop reads CASSLGGPGANVLTF. CDR3 bases: TGTGCCAGCAGCTTGGGGGGGCCCGGGGCCAACGTCCTGACTTTC.

This clone was seen only a few times. V usage is TRBV9 and J usage is TRBJ2-3, with 14 bases identical to TRBD2. Germline V gene sequence: CDR1 SGDLS, CDR2 YYNGEE. The CDR3 spans 19 residues. V lost 4 bases, J lost 3 bases, and 13 bases stayed unmatched. CDR3 loop: CASSFQTSGGAAGTDTQYF. Here the CDR3 DNA reads TGTGCCAGCAGCTTTCAGACTAGCGGGGGGGCCGCGGGAACAGATACGCAGTATTTT.

This clone was recorded once. The V and J genes are TRBV4-3 and TRBJ1-4; 9 bases map to TRBD1. This CDR3 has 16 amino acids. V dropped 1 base and J dropped 1; count of bases not matched to a gene: 1. Germline CDR1 and CDR2: LGHNA and YSLEER. The CDR3 sequence: CASSQGQGGTNEKLFF. For the CDR3, the DNA is TGCGCCAGCAGCCAAGGACAGGGGGGAACTAATGAAAAACTGTTTTTT.

There are a few counts of this clone. The V and J genes are TRBV6-5 and TRBJ2-7; no reliable D call. CDR3 size: 11 residues. The V and J ends lost 7 bases and 4 bases respectively, with 8 bases between them. CDR1 is MNHEY and CDR2 is SVGAGI in the germline V gene. The CDR3 DNA is TGTGCCAGCACTAGTGGGTACGAGCAGTACTTC. Its protein product is CASTSGYEQYF.

This clone came up many times. The rearrangement links TRBV7-3 to TRBJ2-3; D possibly corresponds to TRBD2 (5 bases). V lost 4 bases and J lost 6, with 20 bases in between. The CDR3 has 16 residues. From germline, CDR1 is SGHTA and CDR2 FQGTGA. The CDR3 coding sequence is TGTGCCAGCAGCTCATCCTTGACGGGGATAAGGGATACGCAGTATTTT. It codes for CASSSSLTGIRDTQYF. Based on the CDR3 plus reference TRBV7-3 and TRBJ2-3, the full variable domain is GAGVSQTPSNKVTEKGKYVELRCDPISGHTALYWYRQSLGQGPEFLIYFQGTGAADDSGLPNDRFFAVRPEGSVSTLKIQRTERGDSAVYLCASSSSLTGIRDTQYFGPGTRLTVL.